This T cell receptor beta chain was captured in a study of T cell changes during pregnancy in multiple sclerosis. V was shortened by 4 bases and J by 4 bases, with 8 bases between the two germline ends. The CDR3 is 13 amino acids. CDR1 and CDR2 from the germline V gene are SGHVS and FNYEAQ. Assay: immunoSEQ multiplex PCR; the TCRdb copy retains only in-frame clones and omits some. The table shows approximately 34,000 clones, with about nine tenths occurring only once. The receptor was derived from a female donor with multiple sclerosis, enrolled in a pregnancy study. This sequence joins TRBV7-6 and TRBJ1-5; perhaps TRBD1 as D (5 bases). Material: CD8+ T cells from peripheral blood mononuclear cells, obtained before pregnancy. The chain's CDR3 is CASSSGRNQPQHF. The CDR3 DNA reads TGTGCCAGCAGCTCAGGGCGTAATCAGCCCCAGCATTTT.